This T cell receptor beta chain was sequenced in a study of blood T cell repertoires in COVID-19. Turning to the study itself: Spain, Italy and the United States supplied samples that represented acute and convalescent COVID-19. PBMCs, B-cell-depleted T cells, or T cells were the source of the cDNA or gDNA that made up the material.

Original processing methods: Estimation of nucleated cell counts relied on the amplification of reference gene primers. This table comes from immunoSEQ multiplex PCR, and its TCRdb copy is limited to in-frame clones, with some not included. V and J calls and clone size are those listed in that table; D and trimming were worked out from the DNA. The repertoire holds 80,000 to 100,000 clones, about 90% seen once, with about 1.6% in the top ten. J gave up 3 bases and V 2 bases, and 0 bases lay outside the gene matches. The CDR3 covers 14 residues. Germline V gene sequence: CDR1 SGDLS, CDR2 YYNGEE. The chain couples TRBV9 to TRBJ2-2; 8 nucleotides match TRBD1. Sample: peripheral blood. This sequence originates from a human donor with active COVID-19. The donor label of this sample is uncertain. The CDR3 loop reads CASSVGQDTGELFF. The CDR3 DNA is TGTGCCAGCAGCGTGGGACAGGACACCGGGGAGCTGTTTTTT.